Below, 10 T cell receptor beta chains from the same sample are listed, as sequenced in a study of ipilimumab plus nivolumab after autologous stem cell transplantation. Profiled with immunoSEQ multiplex PCR; TCRdb holds only in-frame clones, not every one. Counted here are 10,000 to 15,000 clones, more than 60% occurring once; the ten biggest clones make up roughly 11%. The sequencing used PBMCs, collected in a trial of ipilimumab plus nivolumab as post-transplant consolidation. These receptors came from a male donor with multiple myeloma.

This chain links TRBV2 with TRBJ1-2, with D possibly being TRBD1 (6 bases). Germline V gene sequence: CDR1 SNHLY, CDR2 FYNNEI. The germline V and J ends were trimmed by 6 bases and 1 base, with 9 bases remaining between them. CDR3 size: 13 residues. Written as DNA, the CDR3 is TGTGCCAGCAGCGCGGACAGTAACTATGGCTACACCTTC. Protein product: CASSADSNYGYTF.

V and J are TRBV6-1 and TRBJ2-3; D is undetermined. This CDR3 is 12 amino acids long. Germline CDR1 and CDR2: MNHNS and SASEGT. V was clipped by 7 bases and J by 0 bases, with 5 bases between them. CDR3: CASTSSTDTQYF. The CDR3, as DNA: TGTGCCAGCACAAGTAGCACAGATACGCAGTATTTT.

The table lists this clone with a few counts. The chain recombines TRBV18 with TRBJ1-2; D is perhaps TRBD1 (6 bases). This CDR3 is built from 15 residues. The ends were cut back, 3 bases at V and 3 bases at J, with 14 bases in the middle. Germline CDR1 reads KGHSH; CDR2 reads LQKENI. The CDR3 loop reads CASSPGAGADYGYTF. The CDR3 nucleotides are TGTGCCAGCTCACCCGGGGCGGGGGCGGACTATGGCTACACCTTC.

The chain carries TRBV18 and TRBJ2-1, with D uncertain. The CDR3 runs 13 residues. Germline CDR1 reads KGHSH; CDR2 reads LQKENI. Between the trimmed V and J ends, which lost 2 bases and 3 bases, there was a span of 5 bases. The chain's CDR3 is CASSPYGYNEQFF. As DNA, the CDR3 is TGTGCCAGCTCACCATACGGCTACAATGAGCAGTTCTTC. The full variable domain, with the rest looked up from reference TRBV18 and TRBJ2-1, is NAGVMQNPRHLVRRRGQEARLRCSPMKGHSHVYWYRQLPEEGLKFMVYLQKENIIDESGMPKERFSAEFPKEGPSILRIQQVVRGDSAAYFCASSPYGYNEQFFGPGTRLTVL.

The J gene is TRBJ2-2, the V gene TRBV7-3; D gene uncertain. Germline CDR1 SGHTA, CDR2 FQGTGA. Deletions cut 2 bases from V and 7 bases from J, with 2 bases between. The CDR3 is 11 residues long. The CDR3 reads CASSLYGELFF. The CDR3 bases are TGTGCCAGCAGCTTATACGGGGAGCTGTTTTTT.

CDR3 residues: CASRFAGELFF. The CDR3 DNA is TGTGCCAGCAGGTTCGCCGGGGAGCTGTTTTTT. This chain uses TRBV6-1 with TRBJ2-2; D is unclear. Germline loops: CDR1 MNHNS, CDR2 SASEGT. The V end lost 6 bases, the J end lost 6 bases, and 5 bases lay between the germline ends. This CDR3 contains 11 residues.

The chain is built from TRBV11-1 and TRBJ1-2; D is unresolved. CDR1 SGHAT and CDR2 FQDESV come from the germline V gene (reference sequence). There are 14 residues in the CDR3. Trimming pared 3 bases from V and 1 base from J, leaving 9 bases between. The CDR3 loop reads CASSLGSVNYGYTF. Here the CDR3 DNA reads TGTGCCAGCAGCTTGGGTTCCGTTAACTATGGCTACACCTTC.

The rearrangement joins TRBV9 to TRBJ2-4; 7 bases agree with TRBD2. The CDR3 has 15 amino acids. With V trimmed by 2 bases and J by 4 bases, 6 bases remained unmatched. Germline V lookup: CDR1 SGDLS, CDR2 YYNGEE. CDR3 sequence reads: CASSVGGNNKNIQYF. The CDR3 DNA reads as TGTGCCAGCAGCGTCGGGGGGAATAATAAAAACATTCAGTACTTC.

V and J are TRBV5-5 and TRBJ2-7, with 8 positions matching TRBD2. The V gene end was trimmed by 2 bases and the J gene end by 6 bases; junction bases not matched to a gene: 10. The germline V gene has CDR1 SGHKS and CDR2 YYEKEE (reference sequence). The CDR3 loop spans 15 amino acids. The CDR3 region has the DNA TGTGCCAGCAGCTTCCCGGGACTAGTGGCGAGCGAGCAGTACTTC. This gives the protein CASSFPGLVASEQYF. Variable domain in full (rest from reference TRBV5-5 and TRBJ2-7): DAGVTQSPTHLIKTRGQQVTLRCSPISGHKSVSWYQQVLGQGPQFIFQYYEKEERGRGNFPDRFSARQFPNYSSELNVNALLLGDSALYLCASSFPGLVASEQYFGPGTRLTVT.

V usage is TRBV6-1 and J usage is TRBJ2-7; D gene unclear. This CDR3 comprises 16 residues. Between the trimmed V and J ends, which lost 2 bases and 0 bases, there was a span of 14 bases. Germline V gene sequence: CDR1 MNHNS, CDR2 SASEGT. The CDR3 region is CASSEFSTLSSYEQYF. The CDR3, as DNA: TGTGCCAGCAGTGAATTTAGCACGCTTAGCTCCTACGAGCAGTACTTC.